What follows is one T cell receptor (beta chain) and its context. Its target antigen remains unknown. No per-base quality is available; no much larger clone lies one base away. Healthy controls were roughly 40 blood donors whose buffy coats came from the Finnish Red Cross blood service. All TCR-sequenced material derived from peripheral blood: patient blood samples and healthy donor buffy coats. Ficoll-Hypaque gradient centrifugation was used to isolate peripheral blood mononuclear cells. CD4+ cells were magnetically purified from the buffy coats of healthy controls. Genomic DNA was extracted using the Gentra Puregene Cell and Tissue kit, and a Qubit 2.0 fluorometer was used to quantify it. This specimen belongs to a study of STAT5B mutations in CD4+ large granular lymphocyte leukemia (dated 2022 in TCRdb). For the study in its entirety: Among the healthy controls, the CDR3 'QG' motif was associated with a particular HLA allele. TCRbeta repertoires of CD4+ T-cell large granular lymphocyte leukemia patients were compared with those of healthy blood donors. Flow cytometry on FACSCanto II or FACSVerse confirmed that purified fractions exceeded 95% purity among lymphocytes.

The full study reports these points: Greater clonality appeared to be present in CD4-sorted patient repertoires than in healthy CD4+ repertoires, and the difference was retained after the putative leukemic clones were removed. Main leukemic clonotypes were private to each patient, although about 25% appeared at low frequency in other patients' non-leukemic repertoires. Enrichment of TRBV06-family usage was observed among the top patient clones (8/27) relative to healthy controls (2/35). Data were not HLA-matched; higher clonality in CD4+ versus CD8+ T-LGLL could reflect the relatively small sample size.

The CDR3 has 16 amino acids, counting the end cysteine and phenylalanine. Solely the CDR3 DNA is kept, with 48 bases framed from the first base. CDR1 SGHVS and CDR2 FNYEAQ were looked up in the germline V gene. The trim is 6 bases for V and 5 bases for J, with a gap of 20 bases between the germline ends. The immunoSEQ assay at survey resolution was applied to genomic DNA for sequencing of TCRbeta rearrangements. The original pipeline was this. A lowest detectable productive clonotype frequency of 2.59 x 10-5 was observed in the TCR sequencing data. Only productive TCRbeta rearrangements, meaning sequences that were complete and in-frame, were kept for the analyses. The clonality of each sample was calculated as Simpson clonality in the immunoSEQ Analyzer version 3.0. Based on frequency, clones were grouped as very rare, small, medium, large (1-20%) or hyperexpanded (>20%). OLGA 1.2.3 estimated generation probabilities, VDJtools produced V-gene circos plots, VDJdb was queried for specificities, and GLIPH identified CDR3 motifs. In TCRdb, the immuneACCESS table is reduced to in-frame sequences with V and J assigned. These tables do not hold every clone; where another copy was compared, an unresolved V gene accounts for under half, and the others remain unexplained. The DNA gave D and trimming, while V, J and clone size come from that table. The sample table lists approximately 28,000 clones, approximately 91% of them with a count of one. Over 0.4% of the sample is taken by the ten largest.

The V and J segments used are TRBV7-6 and TRBJ2-1; the D gene remains uncertain. Material for sequencing was CD4+ T cells from blood buffy coats. The clonotype was recovered from a human donor in good health. The DNA is as follows: TGTGCCAGCAGTTTCATTCCGGAAAGAGGAAACAATGAGCAGTTCTTC. Its translation reads: CASSFIPERGNNEQFF.